The clone carrying this T cell receptor beta chain was found a few times. The antigen remains undetermined. The sample belongs to a study of blood T cells in healthy people across ages. The study, taken as a whole, reports: It was not possible, with unsorted PBMCs, to conclusively compare naive and antigen-experienced cells.

A J-beta primer mix and a sample-barcoded 5' primer were used in a second PCR of about 7 to 12 cycles. TCRdb recomputed calls from the 5' RACE reads with MiXCR, one row per CDR3 protein. The sample contains about 630,000 distinct CDR3 sequences, under 25% of which appear only once. There are 15 residues in the CDR3. V was pared by 7 bases and J by 4 bases, with 10 bases of the junction left unmatched. The chain combines TRBV12-3 or TRBV12-4 with TRBJ2-7, with 10 bases that match TRBD2. Sequenced sample: blood. This clonotype originated in a man between 65 and 85 years old in good health. The chain's CDR3 is CASTISGRAVYEQYF. The CDR3 DNA follows: TGTGCCAGCACAATAAGCGGGAGGGCCGTGTACGAGCAGTACTTC.